Presented here are 25 T cell receptor beta chains from one specimen sequenced in a study of blood T cell repertoires in COVID-19. TCRdb's table, derived via immunoSEQ multiplex PCR, lists solely in-frame clones and lacks some. The sample consists of roughly 100,000 clones, approximately 84% of them appearing once. The specimen was peripheral blood. The receptors were gathered from a human donor in a cohort sampled during active COVID-19.

The chain couples TRBV5-1 to TRBJ2-5; perhaps TRBD2 as D (5 bases). The CDR3 is 13 residues long. With 0 bases removed from V and 5 bases from J, the gap between germline ends came to 8 bases. The germline V gene encodes CDR1 SGHRS and CDR2 YFSETQ. CDR3 region: CASSLGTPETQYF. The CDR3 nucleotides read TGCGCCAGCAGCTTGGGGACTCCGGAGACCCAGTACTTC.

The chain uses TRBV5-1 and TRBJ2-3, with 7 bases matching TRBD2. After removal of 1 base from V and 2 bases from J, the junction contained 10 bases not matched to a gene. Germline V CDR1 and CDR2: SGHRS, YFSETQ. CDR3 size: 17 residues. The CDR3 loop reads CASSLLNSAGNTDTQYF. The CDR3 DNA follows: TGCGCCAGCAGCTTGCTTAACTCAGCGGGAAACACAGATACGCAGTATTTT.

The rearrangement joins TRBV11-2 to TRBJ2-2; D is unresolved. Trimming shortened V by 2 bases and J by 4 bases, and 5 bases separated the two germline ends. Germline V gene sequence: CDR1 SGHAT, CDR2 FQNNGV. This CDR3 region has 13 residues. CDR3 residues: CASSLTVTGELFF. CDR3 sequence (DNA): TGTGCCAGCAGCTTAACTGTCACCGGGGAGCTGTTTTTT.

The V and J genes are TRBV6-5 and TRBJ1-3; 7 nucleotides match TRBD1. Germline V lookup: CDR1 MNHEY, CDR2 SVGAGI. Trimming cost V 5 bases and J 2 bases; bases outside gene matches: 3. The CDR3 has 14 amino acids. The CDR3 sequence is CASSTTGAGNTIYF. The CDR3 DNA follows: TGTGCCAGCAGTACAACAGGGGCTGGAAACACCATATATTTT.

The chain uses TRBV18 and TRBJ2-6; D is unclear. V lost 0 bases, J lost 0 bases, and 3 bases lay in between. Germline CDR1 is KGHSH and CDR2 is LQKENI. The CDR3 loop spans 15 amino acids. CDR3 in DNA: TGTGCCAGCTCACCACCCTTCTCTGGGGCCAACGTCCTGACTTTC. This codes for CASSPPFSGANVLTF.

The chain joins TRBV6-5 to TRBJ2-7; TRBD1 matches 9 bases. This CDR3 spans 15 amino acids. CDR1 MNHEY and CDR2 SVGAGI come from the germline V gene. The trim removed 6 bases at V and 3 bases at J, leaving 9 bases unmatched. CDR3: CASRQLGTGLYEQYF. CDR3 in DNA: TGTGCCAGCAGACAGCTCGGGACAGGGCTCTACGAGCAGTACTTC.

This rearrangement joins TRBV10-3 to TRBJ1-2; D gene unclear. Germline V gene sequence: CDR1 ENHRY, CDR2 SYGVKD. The CDR3 contains 14 residues. Trimming cost V 6 bases and J 1 base, with 12 bases left between them. CDR3 loop: CAISPGLVNYGYTF. CDR3 sequence (DNA): TGTGCCATCAGCCCAGGTTTAGTTAACTATGGCTACACCTTC.

This rearrangement joins TRBV28 to TRBJ1-1, with TRBD1 matching 8 bases. This CDR3 spans 15 amino acids. Trimming cost V 5 bases and J 0 bases; bases outside gene matches: 5. Germline V lookup: CDR1 MDHEN, CDR2 SYDVKM. The CDR3 reads CASSPQDRVNTEAFF. The CDR3 DNA reads as TGTGCCAGCAGTCCCCAGGACAGGGTGAACACTGAAGCTTTCTTT.

This chain uses TRBV10-2 with TRBJ2-1; TRBD2 matches at 9 bases. This CDR3 comprises 17 residues. The V gene's germline CDR1 is WSHSY and CDR2 SAAADI. V was clipped by 3 bases and J by 0 bases; unmatched bases: 6. CDR3 in amino acids: CASSDSWREGSYNEQFF. CDR3 DNA sequence: TGCGCCAGCAGTGACTCTTGGCGGGAGGGCTCCTACAATGAGCAGTTCTTC.

CDR3 DNA: TGTGCCAGCAGCGGTGGACAGGATTTCTACAATGAGCAGTTCTTC. It codes for CASSGGQDFYNEQFF. The chain combines TRBV9 with TRBJ2-1, with 7 bases identical to TRBD1. This CDR3 spans 15 amino acids. J was trimmed by 3 bases and V by 3 bases; bases with no gene match: 6. Per germline, CDR1 SGDLS and CDR2 YYNGEE.

The chain combines TRBV9 with TRBJ2-3; unclear D gene. In germline, CDR1 is SGDLS, CDR2 YYNGEE. The CDR3 is made up of 14 amino acids. The ends were cut back, 1 base at V and 4 bases at J, with 10 bases in the middle. DNA of the CDR3: TGTGCCAGCAGCGTATCGAGTGTCGCAGATACGCAGTATTTT. It is translated as CASSVSSVADTQYF. Full variable domain (outside the CDR3, taken from reference TRBV9 and TRBJ2-3): DSGVTQTPKHLITATGQRVTLRCSPRSGDLSVYWYQQSLDQGLQFLIQYYNGEERAKGNILERFSAQQFPDLHSELNLSSLELGDSALYFCASSVSSVADTQYFGPGTRLTVL.

This sequence joins TRBV5-6 and TRBJ1-1, with no clear D. In germline, CDR1 is SGHDT, CDR2 YYEEEE. V lost 0 bases, J lost 1 base, and 22 bases lay in between. CDR3 size: 19 residues. The DNA for the CDR3 is TGTGCCAGCAGCTTGGAAGCAGATCTTGGGCCCTTATGGAACACTGAAGCTTTCTTT. Its translation: CASSLEADLGPLWNTEAFF.

This chain uses TRBV13 with TRBJ2-5, with 7 bases aligning to TRBD1. After removal of 5 bases from V and 1 base from J, the junction contained 7 bases not matched to a gene. The CDR3 runs 15 residues. Per germline, CDR1 PRHDT and CDR2 FYEKMQ (reference sequence). The CDR3 loop reads CASSPNPGGQETQYF. As DNA, the CDR3 is TGTGCCAGCAGCCCCAATCCAGGGGGCCAAGAGACCCAGTACTTC. Combining the CDR3 with reference TRBV13 and TRBJ2-5 gives the whole variable domain AAGVIQSPRHLIKEKRETATLKCYPIPRHDTVYWYQQGPGQDPQFLISFYEKMQSDKGSIPDRFSAQQFSDYHSELNMSSLELGDSALYFCASSPNPGGQETQYFGPGTRLLVL.

The table lists this clone with a count of one. The chain combines TRBV6-5 with TRBJ2-1; TRBD2 is a possible D gene (5 bases). V was shortened by 0 bases and J by 3 bases, with 6 bases between the two germline ends. CDR3 size: 14 residues. The germline V gene encodes CDR1 MNHEY and CDR2 SVGAGI. The CDR3 nucleotides read TGTGCCAGCAGTTACTCGGAGGACTACAATGAGCAGTTCTTC. Its translation: CASSYSEDYNEQFF.

This clone appeared a single time. The V and J genes are TRBV30 and TRBJ1-3, with D hard to call. CDR3 length: 15 residues. Looked up from germline, CDR1 is GTSNPN and CDR2 is SVGIG (reference sequence). Trimming removed 1 base at V and 1 base at J, with 11 bases between. The CDR3 spells CAWSDHRGSGNTIYF. CDR3 in DNA: TGTGCCTGGAGTGATCATCGGGGATCTGGAAACACCATATATTTT.

The chain uses TRBV29-1 and TRBJ1-4; D uncertain. CDR1 is SQVTM and CDR2 is ANQGSEA in the germline V gene. The ends were cut back, 4 bases at V and 0 bases at J, with 9 bases in the middle. The CDR3 has 14 residues. The CDR3 bases are TGCAGCGTTGCTGTATCCGCAACTAATGAAAAACTGTTTTTT. Residues: CSVAVSATNEKLFF.

CDR3 bases: TGTGCCAGCATGCGGGTCACTGAAGCTTTCTTT. It translates to CASMRVTEAFF. The chain is built from TRBV2 and TRBJ1-1; no definite D call. Germline V gene data show CDR1 as SNHLY and CDR2 as FYNNEI. There are 11 residues in the CDR3. V gave up 7 bases and J gave up 4 bases, with 7 bases separating them.

The genes are TRBV10-2 and TRBJ2-3, with 9 positions matching TRBD1. This CDR3 spans 15 amino acids. J lost 6 bases, V lost 6 bases, and 10 bases had no gene match. Per germline, CDR1 WSHSY and CDR2 SAAADI. The CDR3 protein is CASRDYRGRLDTQYF. CDR3 DNA: TGCGCCAGCAGGGACTACAGGGGGCGCTTGGATACGCAGTATTTT.

This clone was seen only a few times. The genes are TRBV27 and TRBJ2-1; D might be TRBD2 (5 bases). Germline-derived CDR1 and CDR2 are MNHEY and SMNVEV (reference sequence). The CDR3 is 15 residues long. V lost 6 bases to trimming and J lost 0 bases, with 12 bases between them. The CDR3 sequence is CASRTATSSYNEQFF. The CDR3 coding sequence is TGTGCCAGCAGGACCGCTACTAGCTCCTACAATGAGCAGTTCTTC.

J is TRBJ2-7 and V is TRBV2; 8 positions agree with TRBD1. The germline CDR1 and CDR2 sequences are SNHLY and FYNNEI. V was pared by 2 bases and J by 3 bases, with 9 bases of the junction left unmatched. CDR3 size: 16 residues. CDR3 sequence: CASSEIARDRFYEQYF. Written as DNA, the CDR3 is TGTGCCAGCAGTGAAATCGCGAGGGACAGGTTCTACGAGCAGTACTTC.

This chain joins TRBV5-6 and TRBJ2-7, with 7 bases lining up with TRBD1. Germline lookup yields CDR1 SGHDT and CDR2 YYEEEE. The J segment lost 6 bases and the V segment lost 3 bases, leaving 3 bases of the junction unmatched. The CDR3 has 12 amino acids. The CDR3 DNA reads TGTGCCAGCAGCTACCCAGGGGGCGAGCAGTACTTC. It is translated as CASSYPGGEQYF. Combining the CDR3 with reference TRBV5-6 and TRBJ2-7 gives the whole variable domain DAGVTQSPTHLIKTRGQQVTLRCSPKSGHDTVSWYQQALGQGPQFIFQYYEEEERQRGNFPDRFSGHQFPNYSSELNVNALLLGDSALYLCASSYPGGEQYFGPGTRLTVT.

V usage is TRBV24-1 and J usage is TRBJ2-1; TRBD1 matches at 7 bases. After removal of 6 bases from V and 0 bases from J, the junction contained 4 bases not matched to a gene. The CDR3 length is 15 residues. Looked up from germline, CDR1 is KGHDR and CDR2 is SFDVKD. CDR3 amino acids: CATSTGDGSYNEQFF. The CDR3 nucleotides read TGTGCCACCAGTACAGGGGATGGCTCCTACAATGAGCAGTTCTTC.

The chain uses TRBV9 and TRBJ1-5; 10 nucleotides match TRBD1. CDR1 and CDR2 (germline): SGDLS, YYNGEE. This CDR3 comprises 17 residues. With 3 bases clipped from V and 1 base from J, the junction kept 7 bases outside the gene matches. CDR3 loop: CASSARQGAPSNQPQHF. The CDR3 coding sequence is TGTGCCAGCAGCGCCCGACAGGGGGCGCCGAGCAATCAGCCCCAGCATTTT.

The CDR3 spells CASSLAWREEETQYF. The CDR3 DNA reads as TGTGCCAGCAGTTTAGCATGGCGGGAGGAAGAGACCCAGTACTTC. This chain connects TRBV27 to TRBJ2-5; 8 nucleotides align to TRBD2. The CDR3 runs to 15 residues. The J segment lost 3 bases and the V segment lost 2 bases, leaving 5 bases of the junction unmatched. Germline loops: CDR1 MNHEY, CDR2 SMNVEV (reference sequence).

The rearrangement joins TRBV2 to TRBJ1-1, with TRBD1 identical over 11 bases. J gave up 1 base and V 5 bases, and 9 bases lay outside the gene matches. Per the germline V gene, CDR1 is SNHLY and CDR2 is FYNNEI. There are 17 residues in the CDR3. The CDR3 spells CASSLWTGGVKNTEAFF. For the CDR3, the DNA is TGTGCCAGCAGTTTGTGGACAGGGGGCGTTAAGAACACTGAAGCTTTCTTT.